The following is a T cell receptor (beta chain) sequence with its context. This entry belongs to a study of radiotherapy plus CTLA-4 blockade in lung cancer. The V gene end was trimmed by 5 bases and the J gene end by 2 bases; junction bases not matched to a gene: 8. CDR1 is LNHDA and CDR2 is SQIVND in the germline V gene (reference sequence). The CDR3 is 16 residues long. The protocol was immunoSEQ multiplex PCR, while the TCRdb copy is restricted to in-frame clones and leaves out a portion. The table has 53,000 or so clones, roughly 90% seen once. The gene calls are TRBV19 and TRBJ2-4; 8 nucleotides agree with TRBD1. Source: peripheral blood, taken from a patient treated with radiotherapy plus ipilimumab. This TCR came from a human donor with non-small cell lung cancer whose response to radiotherapy plus ipilimumab could not be evaluated. CDR3 nucleotide sequence: TGTGCCAGTAGTCCCTCGACAGGGGCCCCCAAAAACATTCAGTACTTC. It specifies CASSPSTGAPKNIQYF.